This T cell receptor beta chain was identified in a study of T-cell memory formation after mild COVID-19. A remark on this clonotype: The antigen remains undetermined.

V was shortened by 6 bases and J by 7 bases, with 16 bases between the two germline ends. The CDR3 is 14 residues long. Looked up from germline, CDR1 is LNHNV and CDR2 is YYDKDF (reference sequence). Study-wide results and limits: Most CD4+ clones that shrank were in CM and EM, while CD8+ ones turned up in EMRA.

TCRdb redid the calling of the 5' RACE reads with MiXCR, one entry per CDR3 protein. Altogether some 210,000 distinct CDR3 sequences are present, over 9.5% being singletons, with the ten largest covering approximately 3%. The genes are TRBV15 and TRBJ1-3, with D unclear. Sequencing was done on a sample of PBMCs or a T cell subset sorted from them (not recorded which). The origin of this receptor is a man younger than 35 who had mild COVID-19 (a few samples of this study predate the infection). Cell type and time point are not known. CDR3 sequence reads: CATSNILSGNTIYF. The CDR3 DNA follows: TGTGCCACCAGTAACATACTCTCCGGGAACACCATATATTTT.